This is a list of T cell receptor beta chains from one sample in a study of T cells in Graves' hyperthyroidism and ophthalmopathy. TCRdb reprocessed the multiplex PCR reads via MiXCR and lists one record per CDR3 protein. The repertoire holds about 640,000 distinct CDR3 sequences, more than 20% seen once, with over 30% in the top ten. Sequencing used blood. The receptor source for this set is a man younger than 45 with Graves' ophthalmopathy. The conserved cysteine and the conserved F or W are not part of the CDR3 here.

v_call: TRBV28; j_call: TRBJ1-5; cdr3_aa: ASSSGQGGIFNQPQH
v_call: TRBV28; j_call: TRBJ1-2; cdr3_aa: ASSPRVSGGYT
v_call: TRBV27; j_call: TRBJ2-7; cdr3_aa: ASSPIWRAGEQY
v_call: TRBV10-1; j_call: TRBJ2-7; cdr3_aa: ASSVSRVPYEQY
v_call: TRBV5-1; j_call: TRBJ1-2; cdr3_aa: ASSVGDREYYGYT
v_call: TRBV29-1; j_call: TRBJ2-7; cdr3_aa: SVAGFSYEQY
v_call: TRBV29-1; j_call: TRBJ2-1; cdr3_aa: SGHLGLAGERISYNEQF
v_call: TRBV6-2/TRBV6-3; j_call: TRBJ2-3; cdr3_aa: ASSYSDKSTDTQY
v_call: TRBV29-1; j_call: TRBJ1-1; cdr3_aa: SVRGSTEAF
v_call: TRBV7-2; j_call: TRBJ2-4; cdr3_aa: ASSQGGAKNIQY
v_call: TRBV11-2; j_call: TRBJ1-4; cdr3_aa: ASSLGTVATNEKLF
v_call: TRBV12-3/TRBV12-4; j_call: TRBJ1-2; cdr3_aa: ASSFPLLANYGYT
v_call: TRBV5-6; j_call: TRBJ2-4; cdr3_aa: ASSFRGGRAKNIQY
v_call: TRBV30; j_call: TRBJ2-7; cdr3_aa: AWSVRGARGEQY
v_call: TRBV9; j_call: TRBJ2-7; cdr3_aa: ASSVGAPGLAGVDDEQY
v_call: TRBV28; j_call: TRBJ1-5; cdr3_aa: ASSPGQGGIEINQPQH
v_call: TRBV10-3; j_call: TRBJ1-3; cdr3_aa: AAGNSGNTIY
v_call: TRBV10-3; j_call: TRBJ2-1; cdr3_aa: AISEGLSDEQF
v_call: TRBV19; j_call: TRBJ2-1; cdr3_aa: ASSDGPYNEQF
v_call: TRBV7-9; j_call: TRBJ2-7; cdr3_aa: ASSFDWDSYEQY
v_call: TRBV28; j_call: TRBJ2-5; cdr3_aa: ASSLRGQVQY
v_call: TRBV9; j_call: TRBJ1-5; cdr3_aa: ASSVDGRRYQPQH
v_call: TRBV20-1; j_call: TRBJ2-7; cdr3_aa: SAPSAGEAYEQY
v_call: TRBV7-6; j_call: TRBJ1-1; cdr3_aa: ASSDGMNTEAF
v_call: TRBV20-1; j_call: TRBJ1-2; cdr3_aa: SPRVEQGDYGYT
v_call: TRBV6-1; j_call: TRBJ1-2; cdr3_aa: ASSSTGARYYGYT
v_call: TRBV6-5; j_call: TRBJ1-3; cdr3_aa: ASSYSSTAGNTIY
v_call: TRBV15; j_call: TRBJ2-7; cdr3_aa: ATSRDRREQY
v_call: TRBV11-2; j_call: TRBJ1-2; cdr3_aa: ASSLDPDSNYGYT
v_call: TRBV27; j_call: TRBJ2-7; cdr3_aa: ASSPDRTSGGYEQY
v_call: TRBV9; j_call: TRBJ1-1; cdr3_aa: ASSEGGKDTEAF
v_call: TRBV10-2; j_call: TRBJ2-1; cdr3_aa: ASSERVNEQF
v_call: TRBV13; j_call: TRBJ2-1; cdr3_aa: ASSFGEVNYNEQF
v_call: TRBV12-3/TRBV12-4; j_call: TRBJ2-7; cdr3_aa: ASSLGLGFEQY
v_call: TRBV15; j_call: TRBJ1-5; cdr3_aa: ATSRQRAGLFPQPQH
v_call: TRBV7-2; j_call: TRBJ1-3; cdr3_aa: ASSSREGNSGNTIY
v_call: TRBV5-5; j_call: TRBJ2-7; cdr3_aa: ASSKDSVFSYEQY
v_call: TRBV9; j_call: TRBJ2-2; cdr3_aa: ASSVLAGDTGELF
v_call: TRBV4-1; j_call: TRBJ2-7; cdr3_aa: ASSQQFLTVTYEQY
v_call: TRBV2; j_call: TRBJ2-1; cdr3_aa: ASSEAVSQFMDEQF
v_call: TRBV30; j_call: TRBJ2-5; cdr3_aa: AWSPASGRETQY
v_call: TRBV27; j_call: TRBJ1-6; cdr3_aa: ASSLLGQGGSPLH
v_call: TRBV4-2; j_call: TRBJ2-7; cdr3_aa: ASSQERGNVGYEQY
v_call: TRBV2; j_call: TRBJ2-7; cdr3_aa: ASSAGTSGSEQY
v_call: TRBV5-1; j_call: TRBJ2-7; cdr3_aa: ASSDRTSGVSYEQY
v_call: TRBV30; j_call: TRBJ2-7; cdr3_aa: AWSTGTYYEQY
v_call: TRBV24-1; j_call: TRBJ1-5; cdr3_aa: ATSPGSLNQPQH
v_call: TRBV5-1; j_call: TRBJ2-3; cdr3_aa: ASSTGTQADTQY
v_call: TRBV2; j_call: TRBJ1-5; cdr3_aa: ASAGGDQPQH
v_call: TRBV5-4; j_call: TRBJ2-6; cdr3_aa: ARGVYGANVLT